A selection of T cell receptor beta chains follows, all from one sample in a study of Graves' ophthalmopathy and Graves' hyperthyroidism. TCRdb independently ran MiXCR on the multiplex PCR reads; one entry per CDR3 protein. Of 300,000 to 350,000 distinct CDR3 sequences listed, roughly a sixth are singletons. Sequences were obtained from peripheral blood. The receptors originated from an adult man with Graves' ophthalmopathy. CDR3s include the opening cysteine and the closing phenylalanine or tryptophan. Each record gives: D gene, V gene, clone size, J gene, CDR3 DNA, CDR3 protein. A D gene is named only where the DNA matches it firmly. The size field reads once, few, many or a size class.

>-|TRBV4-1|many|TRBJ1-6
TGCGCCAGCAGCCAAGTGCATGGACCGAACTACAGCTCCTATAATTCACCCCTCCACTTT
CASSQVHGPNYSSYNSPLHF
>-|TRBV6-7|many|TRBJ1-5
TGTGCCAGCAGTTACTCGTACAGGGTACTCTTCGGGGCCCAGCATTTT
CASSYSYRVLFGAQHF
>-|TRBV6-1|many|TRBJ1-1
TGTGCCAGCAGTGAAGTGGCCACAGGATACACTGAAGCTTTCTTT
CASSEVATGYTEAFF
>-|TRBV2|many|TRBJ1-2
TGTGCCAGCAGTGATGGAGGGGTCTATGGCTACACCTTC
CASSDGGVYGYTF
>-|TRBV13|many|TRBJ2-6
TGTGCCAGCAGCTTAGCCAGGGCTGGGGCCAACGTCCTGACTTTC
CASSLARAGANVLTF
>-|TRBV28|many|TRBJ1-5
TGTGCCAGCAGTTTAAACAGGAATAATCAGCCCCAGCATTTT
CASSLNRNNQPQHF
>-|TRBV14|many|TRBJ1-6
TGTGCCAGCAGCCAAAAGACACGATCCTATAATTCACCCCTCCACTTT
CASSQKTRSYNSPLHF
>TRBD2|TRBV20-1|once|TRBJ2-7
TGCAGTGCTACTCCGGGACTAGCGGGAGTCGGGGCTTACGAGCAGTACTTC
CSATPGLAGVGAYEQYF
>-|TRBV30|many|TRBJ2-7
TGTGCCTGGAGTGTTTCCAGGGGAAACCAGTACTTC
CAWSVSRGNQYF
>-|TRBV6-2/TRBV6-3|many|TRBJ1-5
TGTGCCAGCAGTTACTTCACTCAGCCCCAGCATTTT
CASSYFTQPQHF